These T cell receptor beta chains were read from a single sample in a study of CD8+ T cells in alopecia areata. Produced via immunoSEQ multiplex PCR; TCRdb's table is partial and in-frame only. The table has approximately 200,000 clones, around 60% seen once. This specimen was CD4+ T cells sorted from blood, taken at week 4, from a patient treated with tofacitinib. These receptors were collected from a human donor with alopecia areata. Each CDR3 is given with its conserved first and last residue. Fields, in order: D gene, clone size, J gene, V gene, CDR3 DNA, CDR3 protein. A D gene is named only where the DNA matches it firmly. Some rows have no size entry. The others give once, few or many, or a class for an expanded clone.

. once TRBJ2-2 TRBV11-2 TGTGCCAGCAGCTTCCCGAACACCGGGGAGCTGTTTTTT CASSFPNTGELFF
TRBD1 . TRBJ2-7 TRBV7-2 TGTGCCAGCAGCCGACCGACAGGGGGGATCTACGAGCAGTACTTC CASSRPTGGIYEQYF
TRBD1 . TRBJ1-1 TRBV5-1 TGCGCCAGCAGGTTTACAGGGGGCGCAACGGAAGCTTTCTTT CASRFTGGATEAFF
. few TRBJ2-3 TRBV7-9 TGTGCCAGCAGTCAAGCGGATACGCAGTATTTT CASSQADTQYF
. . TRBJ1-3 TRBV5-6 TGTGCCAGCAGCCTCAGGGACACCATATATTTT CASSLRDTIYF
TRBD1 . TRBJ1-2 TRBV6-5 TGTGCCAGCAGTAACAGGGGCTATGGCTACACCTTC CASSNRGYGYTF
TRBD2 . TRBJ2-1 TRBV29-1 TGCAGCGTTGACGGCAGCGGGAGAGGATTTAGGACTGAGCAGTTCTTC CSVDGSGRGFRTEQFF
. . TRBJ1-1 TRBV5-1 TGCGCCAGCAGCTCAAGGTTGAACACTGAAGCTTTCTTT CASSSRLNTEAFF
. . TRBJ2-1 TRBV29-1 TGCAGCGTTGGGGCTAGCGCTTACAATGAGCAGTTCTTC CSVGASAYNEQFF
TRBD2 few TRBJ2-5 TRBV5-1 TGCGCCAGCAGCATTACTAGCGGGGCCCGCCAAGAGACCCAGTACTTC CASSITSGARQETQYF
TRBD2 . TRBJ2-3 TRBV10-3 TGTGCCATCAGTCGGACTAGCGGGACAGCGGATACGCAGTATTTT CAISRTSGTADTQYF
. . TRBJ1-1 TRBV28 TGTGCCAGCAGTCGAGGGAGGCTCGCTGAAGCTTTCTTT CASSRGRLAEAFF
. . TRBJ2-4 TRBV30 TGTGCCTGGGGGGACGGAACATTAGCCAAAAACATTCAGTACTTC CAWGDGTLAKNIQYF
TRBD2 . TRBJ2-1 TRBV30 TGTGCCTGGAGTGTTGGCTACGGGGAGGGTGAGCAGTTCTTC CAWSVGYGEGEQFF
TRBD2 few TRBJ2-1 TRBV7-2 TGTGCCAGCAGCTTACGGGGACTAGCGGACAATGAGCAGTTCTTC CASSLRGLADNEQFF
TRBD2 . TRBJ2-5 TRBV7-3 TGTGCCAGCAGTATCAAGGCCCCCTTCGGGAGGGCCTGGAAGACCCAGTACTTC CASSIKAPFGRAWKTQYF
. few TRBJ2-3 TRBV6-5 TGTGCCAGCAGCCGAGGCCCCGGGGCAGATACGCAGTATTTT CASSRGPGADTQYF
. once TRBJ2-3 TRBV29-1 TGCAGCGCAGACCCCACAGATACGCAGTATTTT CSADPTDTQYF
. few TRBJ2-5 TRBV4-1 TGCGCCAGCAGCCCCCTCGTCGGGGTAGAGACCCAGTACTTC CASSPLVGVETQYF
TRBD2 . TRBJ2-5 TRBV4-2 TGTGCCAGCAGCCAAGTCACAGCGGGGGCGGAGACCCAGTACTTC CASSQVTAGAETQYF
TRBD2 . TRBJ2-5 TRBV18 TGTGCCAGCTCACTTCGGCGTAGCGGGGTTCAAGAGACCCAGTACTTC CASSLRRSGVQETQYF
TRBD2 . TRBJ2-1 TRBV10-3 TGTGCCATCAGCCAACCTAGCGGACTCTACAATGAGCAGTTCTTC CAISQPSGLYNEQFF
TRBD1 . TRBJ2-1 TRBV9 TGTGCCAGCAGCCCAAAGGACAGGCCCAATGAGCAGTTCTTC CASSPKDRPNEQFF
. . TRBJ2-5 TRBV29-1 TGCAGCGTTACTATACCGGGGCAGCAAGAGACCCAGTACTTC CSVTIPGQQETQYF
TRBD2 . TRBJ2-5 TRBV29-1 TGCAGCGTAGCGCTGCGGCTAGCGGGCCCTCGGGGGACCCAGTACTTC CSVALRLAGPRGTQYF